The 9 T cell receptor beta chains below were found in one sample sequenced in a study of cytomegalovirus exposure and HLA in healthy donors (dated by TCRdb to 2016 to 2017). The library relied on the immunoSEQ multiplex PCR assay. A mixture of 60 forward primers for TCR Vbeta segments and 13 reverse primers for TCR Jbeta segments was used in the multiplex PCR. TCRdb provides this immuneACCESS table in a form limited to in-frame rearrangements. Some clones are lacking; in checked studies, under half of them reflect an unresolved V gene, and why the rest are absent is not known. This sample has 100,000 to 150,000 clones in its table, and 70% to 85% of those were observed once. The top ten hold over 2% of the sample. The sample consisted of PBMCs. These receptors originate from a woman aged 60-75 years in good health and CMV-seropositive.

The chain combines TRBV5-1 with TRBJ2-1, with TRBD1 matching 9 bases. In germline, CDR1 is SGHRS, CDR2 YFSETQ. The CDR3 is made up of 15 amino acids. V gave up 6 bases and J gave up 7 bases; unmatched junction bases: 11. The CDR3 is CASTGGTGSGNEQFF. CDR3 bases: TGCGCCAGCACCGGGGGGACAGGGTCCGGGAATGAGCAGTTCTTC.

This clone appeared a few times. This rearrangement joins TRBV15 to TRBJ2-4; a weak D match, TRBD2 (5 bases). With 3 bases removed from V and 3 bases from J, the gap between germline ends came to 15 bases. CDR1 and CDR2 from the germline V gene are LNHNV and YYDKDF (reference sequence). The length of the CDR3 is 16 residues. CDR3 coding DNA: TGTGCCACCAGCAGGCTAGCATCGGGTGGCAAAAACATTCAGTACTTC. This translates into CATSRLASGGKNIQYF. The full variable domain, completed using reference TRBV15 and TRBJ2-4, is DAMVIQNPRYQVTQFGKPVTLSCSQTLNHNVMYWYQQKSSQAPKLLFHYYDKDFNNEADTPDNFQSRRPNTSFCFLDIRSPGLGDTAMYLCATSRLASGGKNIQYFGAGTRLSVL.

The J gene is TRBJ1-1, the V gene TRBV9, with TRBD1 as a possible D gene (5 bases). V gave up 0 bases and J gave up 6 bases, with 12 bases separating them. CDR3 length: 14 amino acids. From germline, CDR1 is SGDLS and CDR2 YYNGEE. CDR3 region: CASSVVGGRAEAFF. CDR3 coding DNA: TGTGCCAGCAGCGTAGTCGGGGGAAGGGCTGAAGCTTTCTTT. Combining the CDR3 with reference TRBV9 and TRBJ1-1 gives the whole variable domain DSGVTQTPKHLITATGQRVTLRCSPRSGDLSVYWYQQSLDQGLQFLIQYYNGEERAKGNILERFSAQQFPDLHSELNLSSLELGDSALYFCASSVVGGRAEAFFGQGTRLTVV.

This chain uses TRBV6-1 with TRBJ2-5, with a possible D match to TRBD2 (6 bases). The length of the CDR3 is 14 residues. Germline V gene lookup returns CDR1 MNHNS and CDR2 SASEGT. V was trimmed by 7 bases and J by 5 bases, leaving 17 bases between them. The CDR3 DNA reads TGTGCCAGCACCGCCGGGACTTGGGTGGAGACCCAGTACTTC. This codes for CASTAGTWVETQYF.

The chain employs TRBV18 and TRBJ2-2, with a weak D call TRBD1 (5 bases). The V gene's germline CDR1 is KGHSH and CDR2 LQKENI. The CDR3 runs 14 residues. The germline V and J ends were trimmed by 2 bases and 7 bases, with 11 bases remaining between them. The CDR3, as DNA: TGTGCCAGCTCACCAGAAACAGGCAGCGGGGAGCTGTTTTTT. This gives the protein CASSPETGSGELFF.

This CDR3 is CASKEGTTKSYEQYF. The CDR3, as DNA: TGTGCCAGCAAGGAGGGGACTACCAAATCCTACGAGCAGTACTTC. The rearrangement uses TRBV6-5 and TRBJ2-7; 7 positions match TRBD2. The ends lost 7 bases at V and 1 base at J; junction bases unmatched: 10. CDR1 MNHEY and CDR2 SVGAGI come from the germline V gene. The CDR3 extends over 15 amino acids.

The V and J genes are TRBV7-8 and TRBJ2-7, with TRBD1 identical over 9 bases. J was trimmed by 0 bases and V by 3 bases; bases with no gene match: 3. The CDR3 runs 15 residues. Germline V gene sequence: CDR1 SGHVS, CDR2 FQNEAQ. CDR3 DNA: TGTGCCAGCAGCTTCCGGGACAGGGTCTCCTACGAGCAGTACTTC. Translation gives CASSFRDRVSYEQYF.

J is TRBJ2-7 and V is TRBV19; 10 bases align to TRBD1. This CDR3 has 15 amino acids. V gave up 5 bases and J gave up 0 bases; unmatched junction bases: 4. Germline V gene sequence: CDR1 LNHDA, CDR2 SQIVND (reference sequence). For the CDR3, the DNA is TGTGCCAGTAGTTTCGGACAGGGGGGCTCCTACGAGCAGTACTTC. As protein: CASSFGQGGSYEQYF. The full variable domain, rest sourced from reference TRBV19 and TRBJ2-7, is DGGITQSPKYLFRKEGQNVTLSCEQNLNHDAMYWYRQDPGQGLRLIYYSQIVNDFQKGDIAEGYSVSREKKESFPLTVTSAQKNPTAFYLCASSFGQGGSYEQYFGPGTRLTVT.

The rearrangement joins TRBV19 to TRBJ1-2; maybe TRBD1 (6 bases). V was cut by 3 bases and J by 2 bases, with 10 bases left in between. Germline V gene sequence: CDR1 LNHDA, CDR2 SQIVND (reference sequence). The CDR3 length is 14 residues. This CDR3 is CASSITGTNYGYTF. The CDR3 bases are TGTGCCAGTAGTATCACCGGGACAAACTATGGCTACACCTTC.